This T cell receptor beta chain was recorded in a study of CD8+CD57+ T cells in acquired aplastic anemia (dated by TCRdb to 2017 to 2018). Turning to the overall study: DNA extracted from sorted CD4+ and CD8+ cells had a mean of approximately 3.4 ug, with a range of about 0.19 to 30 ug. CD8+CD57+ expansion was defined as a frequency above the mean frequency observed in healthy subjects.

Paper-wide results and their limitations: Between patients and healthy controls, no significant difference in CD8+ Simpson's diversity was found (P=0.060). Fewer than 30 CD8+ CDR3 sequences were found in both patients and controls but appeared to be highly expressed in patients and within the immunodominant clones of the patients.

From its cysteine to its phenylalanine, the CDR3 spans 13 amino acids. Left in the record is the CDR3 DNA by itself, 39 bases read in frame from the first base. From a lookup of the germline V gene (reference sequence), CDR1 and CDR2 are SEHNR and FQNEAQ. The germline ends are 10 bases apart after V is trimmed by 5 bases and J by 2 bases. Worth noting for this clonotype: What antigen it recognizes has not been identified. Base qualities were left out, and no much larger clone turns up one base away.

Genomic DNA was used as template for profiling of TCR beta VDJ combinations and CDR3 sequences. TCR repertoire sequencing was run on an Illumina HiSeq 2000. In the original analysis: Repertoire assessment relied on Simpson's diversity index, CDR3 size and DJ length profiles, and TRBV/TRBJ rearrangement plots. Whichever DNA sequence was most abundant in the deep sequencing data was defined as the immunodominant clone. CDR3 amino acid sequences were screened for sharing across subjects and were compared with published repertoires and the VDJdb database. Starting from the raw public reads, TCRdb applied fastp trimming at Q25, assembled clones with MiXCR and retained in-frame beta chains. Entries are consolidated by CDR3 protein sequence, retaining the most common genes and DNA. TCRdb's processing, not the authors', yielded these V and J calls. Here the sample has 160,000 or so distinct CDR3 sequences; about 70% occur a single time. The ten biggest clones cover approximately 48% of the sample.

Flow cytometry had shown CD8+CD57+ cell expansion in the patients selected for sequencing. Every patient had severe acquired aplastic anemia, diagnosed using the International Study of Aplastic Anemia and Agranulocytosis and Camitta criteria. At the time blood was sampled, none of the patients had received any therapy. TCR repertoires of sorted CD4+ and CD8+ blood T cells from severe aplastic anemia patients and healthy subjects were deep-sequenced in the study. Patients were enrolled in the USA under clinicaltrials.gov protocols 00001620, 01623167, 00001397, 00071045, 00081523 and 00961064. Ficoll-Paque density gradient centrifugation was used to isolate peripheral blood mononuclear cells. Before DNA was extracted, CD4+ and CD8+ T cells were sorted using either FACS or magnetic beads.

Material: sorted CD4+, CD8+, or CD8+CD57+ T cells (not recorded which) from PBMCs. This TCR was sampled from a human donor with aplastic anemia. The chain links TRBV7-9 with TRBJ2-7, with TRBD1 as a weak D call on 6 bases. The CDR3 reads as follows: CASSHGQTYEQYF. Here is the DNA: TGTGCCAGCAGCCACGGACAGACCTACGAGCAGTACTTC.